A single sample gave rise to the 23 T cell receptor beta chains below, sequenced in a study of T cell responses to AZD1222 COVID-19 vaccine. Libraries were prepared by immunoSEQ multiplex PCR; TCRdb keeps only in-frame clonotypes and omits some of them. The sample contains around 140,000 clones, more than 85% of which appear only once. Sequences were derived from peripheral blood, sampled on day 0 of AZD1222 vaccination. The receptors come from an adult in good health.

The J gene is TRBJ1-2, the V gene TRBV28, with D possibly being TRBD1 (5 bases). Germline CDR1 reads MDHEN; CDR2 reads SYDVKM. The V and J ends lost 3 bases and 6 bases respectively, with 14 bases between them. This CDR3 comprises 14 residues. The CDR3 protein is CASSLGRQGHGYTF. For the CDR3, the DNA is TGTGCCAGCAGTTTGGGGCGCCAGGGTCATGGCTACACCTTC.

The CDR3 bases are TGTGCCAGCAGCCCCCCTGAGGGCACTGAAGCTTTCTTT. Protein product: CASSPPEGTEAFF. The V and J genes are TRBV9 and TRBJ1-1, with D unresolved. CDR1 SGDLS and CDR2 YYNGEE come from the germline V gene. This CDR3 region has 13 residues. Trimming removed 4 bases from V and 4 bases from J, with 11 bases in between.

The V and J genes are TRBV19 and TRBJ2-7, with TRBD2 identical over 7 bases. V lost 7 bases and J lost 1; bases outside the gene matches: 10. Germline-derived CDR1 and CDR2 are LNHDA and SQIVND (reference sequence). The CDR3 is 15 amino acids. This CDR3 reads CASKQEGTMSYEQYF. The CDR3, as DNA: TGTGCCAGTAAACAGGAAGGGACTATGTCCTACGAGCAGTACTTC.

CDR3 residues: CASSLGSTSGYNEQFF. The CDR3 coding sequence is TGTGCCAGCAGCTTAGGGTCGACTAGCGGGTACAATGAGCAGTTCTTC. V usage is TRBV7-9 and J usage is TRBJ2-1, with TRBD2 matching over 10 bases. The J segment lost 4 bases and the V segment lost 1 base, leaving 4 bases of the junction unmatched. The CDR3 extends over 16 amino acids. CDR1 and CDR2 (germline): SEHNR, FQNEAQ (reference sequence).

The rearrangement links TRBV4-1 to TRBJ1-2, with unresolved D. Trimming left V 1 base short and J 6 bases short, with 18 bases between. CDR1 and CDR2 from the germline V gene are MGHRA and YSYEKL. CDR3 length equals 16 residues. In DNA, the CDR3 is TGCGCCAGCAGCCAAGGTGTAAGTGGGCAGGAGGATGGCTACACCTTC. The encoded protein is CASSQGVSGQEDGYTF.

V usage is TRBV6-5 and J usage is TRBJ2-2, with D possibly TRBD2 on 5 matching bases. Deletions cut 5 bases from V and 4 bases from J, with 11 bases between. The CDR3 has 14 amino acids. Germline loops: CDR1 MNHEY, CDR2 SVGAGI. The CDR3 nucleotides are TGTGCCAGCAGTACCGGACTTTCCACCGGGGAGCTGTTTTTT. Protein product: CASSTGLSTGELFF.

The chain uses TRBV14 and TRBJ2-7, with D maybe TRBD2 (6 bases). The germline V and J ends were trimmed by 3 bases and 7 bases, with 13 bases remaining between them. CDR1 and CDR2 from the germline V gene are SGHDN and FVKESK. The CDR3 loop spans 13 amino acids. The CDR3 DNA is TGTGCCAGCAGCCAGGGGGGAGAAGGGGAGCAGTACTTC. Translating it yields CASSQGGEGEQYF.

The V gene is TRBV7-2, the J gene TRBJ1-1; 9 nucleotides match TRBD1. The CDR3 spans 13 residues. Germline lookup yields CDR1 SGHTA and CDR2 FQGNSA. V shed 4 bases and J 5 bases; nucleotides not matched to a gene: 2. The CDR3 DNA sequence: TGTGCCAGCAGCTGGACAGGGGAGACTGAAGCTTTCTTT. Its translation: CASSWTGETEAFF. Full variable domain (remainder filled in from reference TRBV7-2 and TRBJ1-1): GAGVSQSPSNKVTEKGKDVELRCDPISGHTALYWYRQSLGQGLEFLIYFQGNSAPDKSGLPSDRFSAERTGGSVSTLTIQRTQQEDSAVYLCASSWTGETEAFFGQGTRLTVV.

The chain recombines TRBV19 with TRBJ2-2, with D tentatively TRBD2 (6 bases). V was trimmed by 1 base and J by 1 base, leaving 13 bases between them. The CDR3 totals 17 residues. Germline CDR1 LNHDA, CDR2 SQIVND (reference sequence). The chain's CDR3 is CASSIAGAGRNTGELFF. The DNA for the CDR3 is TGTGCCAGTAGTATAGCGGGCGCGGGGAGGAACACCGGGGAGCTGTTTTTT.

Notes on this clone: This same CDR3 is encoded by further DNA sequences in the sample. The V gene is TRBV5-4, the J gene TRBJ2-7, with TRBD1 identical over 10 bases. J was trimmed by 1 base and V by 2 bases; bases with no gene match: 3. This CDR3 is built from 15 residues. The germline gives CDR1 SGHNT, CDR2 YYREEE (reference sequence). The DNA of the CDR3 is TGTGCCAGCAGCTTCAGGGACAGGGGTTCCTACGAGCAGTACTTC. Protein sequence: CASSFRDRGSYEQYF.

This chain connects TRBV19 to TRBJ2-7; TRBD2 matches at 11 bases. Germline values: CDR1 LNHDA, CDR2 SQIVND (reference sequence). V lost 4 bases and J lost 3; bases outside the gene matches: 2. The CDR3 is made up of 14 amino acids. CDR3 protein: CASSTGTSGYEQYF. The DNA for the CDR3 is TGTGCCAGTAGTACTGGGACTAGCGGCTACGAGCAGTACTTC. Full variable domain (outside the CDR3, taken from reference TRBV19 and TRBJ2-7): DGGITQSPKYLFRKEGQNVTLSCEQNLNHDAMYWYRQDPGQGLRLIYYSQIVNDFQKGDIAEGYSVSREKKESFPLTVTSAQKNPTAFYLCASSTGTSGYEQYFGPGTRLTVT.

This clone was recorded only once. V is TRBV25-1 and J is TRBJ1-2; D gene unclear. V dropped 4 bases and J dropped 4 bases, with 19 bases sitting between them. The germline V gene has CDR1 MGHDK and CDR2 SYGVNS. This CDR3 has 16 amino acids. The CDR3 DNA is TGTGCCAGCAGTGGTGAGGGAGTCCTCGACCTCTATGGCTACACCTTC. Translated: CASSGEGVLDLYGYTF.

The table lists this clone with a count of one. This rearrangement joins TRBV5-4 to TRBJ2-7; D is uncertain. This CDR3 contains 14 residues. V gave up 4 bases and J gave up 0 bases, with 11 bases separating them. Germline lookup yields CDR1 SGHNT and CDR2 YYREEE (reference sequence). CDR3 DNA: TGTGCCAGCAGCATAGCACGAGTCTCCTACGAGCAGTACTTC. Encoded protein: CASSIARVSYEQYF.

The chain recombines TRBV25-1 with TRBJ1-2; D is undetermined. CDR1 and CDR2 (germline): MGHDK, SYGVNS. Between the trimmed V and J ends, which lost 4 bases and 1 base, there was a span of 4 bases. The CDR3 totals 12 residues. CDR3 sequence: CASSGINYGYTF. The CDR3 bases are TGTGCCAGCAGTGGGATTAACTATGGCTACACCTTC.

The chain links TRBV11-3 to TRBJ1-1; maybe TRBD1 (6 bases). The germline V and J ends were trimmed by 4 bases and 6 bases, with 12 bases remaining between them. Germline CDR1 is SGHNT and CDR2 is YENEEA. The CDR3 has 13 amino acids. DNA of the CDR3: TGTGCCAGCAGCTCTAGGACAGACGCTGAAGCTTTCTTT. This sequence encodes CASSSRTDAEAFF.

As to this clone: This same CDR3 is encoded by further DNA sequences in the sample. The chain joins TRBV11-2 to TRBJ2-5; D remains unclear. The ends were cut back, 0 bases at V and 5 bases at J, with 4 bases in the middle. The CDR3 covers 12 residues. In germline, CDR1 is SGHAT, CDR2 FQNNGV. The CDR3 DNA follows: TGTGCCAGCAGCTTAGATCGGGAGACCCAGTACTTC. Residues: CASSLDRETQYF.

This clone is a singleton in its sample. This sequence joins TRBV6-5 and TRBJ1-5, with 9 bases fitting TRBD1. The germline V gene encodes CDR1 MNHEY and CDR2 SVGAGI. This CDR3 is built from 15 residues. V was clipped by 6 bases and J by 4 bases; unmatched bases: 7. The CDR3 nucleotides are TGTGCCAGCAGGACCGGACAGGGGACAAATCAGCCCCAGCATTTT. Its protein is CASRTGQGTNQPQHF.

This chain links TRBV5-4 with TRBJ2-2, with D tentatively TRBD1 or TRBD2 (6 bases each). Germline values: CDR1 SGHNT, CDR2 YYREEE (reference sequence). The CDR3 runs to 18 residues. V dropped 0 bases and J dropped 4 bases, with 19 bases sitting between them. CDR3 DNA sequence: TGTGCCAGCAGCTTGGCTGAAGGGGCGGAGGGGGTCACCGGGGAGCTGTTTTTT. Translated, it gives CASSLAEGAEGVTGELFF.

The genes are TRBV28 and TRBJ2-2; 7 bases match TRBD1. Germline V gives CDR1 MDHEN, CDR2 SYDVKM. With V trimmed by 5 bases and J by 8 bases, 2 bases remained unmatched. This CDR3 is built from 12 residues. The CDR3: CASSRQGGELFF. The CDR3 coding sequence is TGTGCCAGCAGTCGACAGGGTGGGGAGCTGTTTTTT.

The chain joins TRBV7-9 to TRBJ1-2; D is unclear. Trimming took off 5 bases at V and 10 bases at J, with 11 bases between the two ends. This CDR3 is 11 amino acids long. Looked up from germline, CDR1 is SEHNR and CDR2 is FQNEAQ (reference sequence). DNA of the CDR3: TGTGCCAGCAGCCGCATTAACTACTACACCTTC. It translates to CASSRINYYTF.

The chain is built from TRBV20-1 and TRBJ2-7; 8 nucleotides line up with TRBD1. J gave up 0 bases and V 3 bases, and 13 bases lay outside the gene matches. Per germline, CDR1 DFQATT and CDR2 SNEGSKA (reference sequence). The CDR3 covers 17 residues. CDR3 amino acids: CSASSPDRGTSSYEQYF. Written as DNA, the CDR3 is TGCAGTGCTAGTTCACCAGACAGGGGAACCTCCTCCTACGAGCAGTACTTC.

This rearrangement joins TRBV28 to TRBJ2-2; 16 positions agree with TRBD2. CDR1 is MDHEN, CDR2 SYDVKM, per germline. The ends lost 2 bases at V and 5 bases at J; junction bases unmatched: 2. The CDR3 totals 17 residues. CDR3 sequence: CASSLRGLAGGTGELFF. DNA for the CDR3: TGTGCCAGCAGTTTAAGGGGACTAGCGGGAGGGACCGGGGAGCTGTTTTTT.

For the CDR3, the DNA is TGTGCCAGCAGCCATTGGACTAGCGGGAGTGTTCGGGCAGATACGCAGTATTTT. This translates into CASSHWTSGSVRADTQYF. V gene TRBV14 combines with J gene TRBJ2-3; 13 nucleotides agree with TRBD2. Germline loops: CDR1 SGHDN, CDR2 FVKESK. The CDR3 runs 18 residues. V shed 3 bases and J 4 bases; nucleotides not matched to a gene: 10.